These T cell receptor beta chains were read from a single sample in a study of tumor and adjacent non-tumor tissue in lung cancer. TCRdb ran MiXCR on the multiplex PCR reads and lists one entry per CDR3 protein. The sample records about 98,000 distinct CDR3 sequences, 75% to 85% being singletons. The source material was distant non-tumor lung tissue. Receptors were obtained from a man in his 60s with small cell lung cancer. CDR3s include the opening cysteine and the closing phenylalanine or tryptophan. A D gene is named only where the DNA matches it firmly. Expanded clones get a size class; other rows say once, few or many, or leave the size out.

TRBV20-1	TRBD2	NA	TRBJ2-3	CNAGRSSGSASTDAQYF	TGCAATGCTGGCCGATCTAGCGGAAGTGCTAGCACAGATGCGCAGTATTTT
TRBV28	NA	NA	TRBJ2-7	CASSFLDRTEQYF	TGTGCAAGCAGTTTTCTTGACAGGACTGAGCAGTACTTC
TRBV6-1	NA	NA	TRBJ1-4	CASNEWGEDEKLLF	TGTGCCAGCAATGAATGGGGGGAGGATGAAAAACTGTTATTT
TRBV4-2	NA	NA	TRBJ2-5	CASSQGGAWGQETKYF	TGTGCCAGCAGCCAAGGAGGGGCGTGGGGCCAAGAGACCAAGTACTTT
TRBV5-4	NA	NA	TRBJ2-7	CTSSSDRAYEQYF	TGTACCAGCAGCTCGGATAGGGCCTACGAGCAGTACTTC
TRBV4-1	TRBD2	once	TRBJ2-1	CASSQDAGVSYNEQLF	TGCGCCAGCAGCCAAGACGCGGGAGTATCCTACAATGAGCAGCTCTTC
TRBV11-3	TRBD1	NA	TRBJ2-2	CACSRDRGASGELFF	TGTGCCTGCAGTCGGGACAGGGGAGCCTCCGGGGAGCTGTTTTTT
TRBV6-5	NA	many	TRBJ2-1	CASSYYSGHEQFF	TGTGCCAGCAGTTACTATAGCGGCCATGAGCAGTTCTTC
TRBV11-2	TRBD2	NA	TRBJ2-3	CASTLGAAGGVPDTHYF	TGTGCCAGCACCTTGGGCGCGGCGGGAGGGGTTCCAGATACGCATTATTTT
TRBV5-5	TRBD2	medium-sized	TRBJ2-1	CASRPGTSGTLLSRENEQFF	TGTGCCAGCAGGCCTGGGACTAGCGGAACCCTTTTGTCCCGGGAGAATGAGCAGTTCTTC
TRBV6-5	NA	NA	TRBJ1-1	CASSAADRMLNEAFF	TGTGCCAGCAGTGCCGCCGACAGGATGCTAAATGAAGCTTTCTTT
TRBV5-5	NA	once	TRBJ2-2	CVSSWGLHTGGLFF	TGTGTCAGCAGCTGGGGGCTCCACACCGGGGGGCTGTTTTTT
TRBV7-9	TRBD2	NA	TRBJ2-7	CTSRQREHYERYF	TGTACCAGCAGGCAGCGGGAGCACTACGAGCGGTACTTC
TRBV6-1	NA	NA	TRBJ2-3	CTSSSLGAGLLASEQQYF	TGTACCAGCAGCTCCCTAGGGGCGGGGCTCTTGGCCTCGGAGCAGCAGTATTTT
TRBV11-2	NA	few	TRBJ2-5	CASNLVQETQYF	TGTGCCAGCAACTTAGTTCAAGAGACCCAGTATTTC
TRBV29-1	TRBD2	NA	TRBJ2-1	CSVGGGKSGEGNEQFF	TGCAGCGTTGGGGGGGGAAAGAGCGGAGAGGGGAATGAGCAGTTCTTC
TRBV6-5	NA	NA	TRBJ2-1	CASSRSWSNEQFF	TGTGCCAGCAGCCGCTCCTGGTCCAATGAGCAGTTCTTC
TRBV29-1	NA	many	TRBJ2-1	CSALEGEQFF	TGCAGCGCCCTAGAGGGTGAGCAGTTCTTC
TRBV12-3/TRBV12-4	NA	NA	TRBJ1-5	CASSMVQLGSQPQHF	TGTGCCAGCAGTATGGTACAGCTCGGGAGTCAGCCCCAGCATTTT
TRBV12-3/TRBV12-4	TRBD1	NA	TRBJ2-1	CASSSGTDHNEQFF	TGTGCCAGCAGTTCCGGGACAGATCACAATGAACAGTTCTTT
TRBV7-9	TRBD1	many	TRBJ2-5	CASSLKGGGETQYF	TGTGCCAGCAGCTTAAAAGGGGGCGGAGAGACCCAGTACTTC
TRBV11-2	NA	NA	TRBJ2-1	CANSLCFYEQFF	TGTGCCAACAGTTTGTGTTTCTATGAGCAGTTCTTC
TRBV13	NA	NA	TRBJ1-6	CACSQDDGSSFNSPLHF	TGTGCCTGCAGCCAAGACGACGGAAGCTCCTTTAATTCACCCCTCCACTTT
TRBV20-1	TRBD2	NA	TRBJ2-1	CSAQARLAHSYYEQFF	TGCAGTGCGCAGGCGCGACTAGCGCATTCCTATTATGAGCAGTTCTTT
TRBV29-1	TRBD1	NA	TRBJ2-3	CSVIGGTGGNTQYF	TGCAGTGTTATTGGGGGGACAGGTGGAAATACGCAGTATTTT
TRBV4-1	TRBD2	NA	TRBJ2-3	CASEGGRSDTQYF	TGCGCCAGCGAGGGCGGGAGATCTGATACGCAGTATTTT
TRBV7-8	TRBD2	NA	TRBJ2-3	CASSLAWTSGSADAQYF	TGTGCCAGCAGCTTAGCATGGACTAGCGGGAGCGCAGATGCGCAATATTTT
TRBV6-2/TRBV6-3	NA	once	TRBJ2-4	CASSYGRLAGSAQYF	TGTGCCAGTAGTTACGGTCGGCTCGCGGGAAGTGCTCAGTACTTC